A single sample is the source of the 8 T cell receptor beta chains below, sequenced in a study of CD8 T cells in ankylosing spondylitis. General study points: Seemingly distinctive of ankylosing spondylitis blood was a TCR beta motif formed by eight highly homologous variants.

These receptors are not linked to any known antigen. In TCRdb, the 5' RACE reads were re-called with MiXCR into one record per CDR3 protein. The data contain hundreds of thousands of distinct CDR3 sequences, about an eighth of them singletons. Material: blood, either unsorted or a sorted T cell fraction (not recorded which). Every receptor here comes from a male donor with ankylosing spondylitis.

CDR3 sequence reads: CASSFGGDGANVLTF. The CDR3 DNA is TGTGCCAGCAGTTTTGGTGGGGACGGGGCCAACGTCCTGACTTTC. This chain connects TRBV28 to TRBJ2-6, with D perhaps TRBD1 or TRBD2 (5 bases each). The CDR3 totals 15 residues. Germline V lookup: CDR1 MDHEN, CDR2 SYDVKM. Trimming cost V 3 bases and J 4 bases, with 10 bases left between them.

The V gene is TRBV7-9, the J gene TRBJ1-1, with unresolved D. V dropped 3 bases and J dropped 3 bases, with 14 bases sitting between them. CDR3 length: 15 residues. From germline, CDR1 is SEHNR and CDR2 FQNEAQ (reference sequence). CDR3 sequence: CASSFSGISYTEAFF. The CDR3 DNA sequence: TGTGCCAGCAGCTTCTCCGGGATTTCCTACACTGAAGCTTTCTTT.

The V and J genes are TRBV19 and TRBJ1-1; D may be TRBD1 (5 bases). The CDR3 is 15 residues long. Trimming pared 1 base from V and 0 bases from J, leaving 9 bases between. Germline V CDR1 and CDR2: LNHDA, SQIVND (reference sequence). The CDR3 here is CASSIAGRMNTEAFF. The CDR3 nucleotides are TGTGCCAGTAGTATAGCGGGACGAATGAACACTGAAGCTTTCTTT. The full variable domain, with the rest looked up from reference TRBV19 and TRBJ1-1, is DGGITQSPKYLFRKEGQNVTLSCEQNLNHDAMYWYRQDPGQGLRLIYYSQIVNDFQKGDIAEGYSVSREKKESFPLTVTSAQKNPTAFYLCASSIAGRMNTEAFFGQGTRLTVV.

This clonotype was observed a handful of times. The chain couples TRBV20-1 to TRBJ2-1, with a tentative D call TRBD2 (5 bases). Germline V gene data show CDR1 as DFQATT and CDR2 as SNEGSKA (reference sequence). The V gene lost 4 bases and the J gene lost 0 bases, with 10 bases spanning the gap. The CDR3 loop spans 14 amino acids. The CDR3 is CSAIDGDSYNEQFF. In DNA, the CDR3 is TGCAGTGCTATTGACGGGGACTCCTACAATGAGCAGTTCTTC.

The chain uses TRBV20-1 and TRBJ2-1; D is tentatively TRBD1 or TRBD2 (5 bases each). CDR1 DFQATT and CDR2 SNEGSKA come from the germline V gene (reference sequence). CDR3 length: 12 residues. The V and J ends lost 7 bases and 9 bases respectively, with 16 bases between them. CDR3 amino acids: CSGGSKGFEQFF. CDR3 nucleotide sequence: TGCAGTGGGGGGAGCAAGGGGTTTGAGCAGTTCTTC.

This clonotype occurred a few times. The genes are TRBV29-1 and TRBJ2-2; D unclear. Trimming stripped 4 bases from V and 5 bases from J, with 20 bases between. Germline CDR1 SQVTM, CDR2 ANQGSEA. This CDR3 comprises 16 residues. DNA for the CDR3: TGCAGCGTTGGATTAAGGATAGGCAGTTCGACCGGGGAGCTGTTTTTT. It specifies CSVGLRIGSSTGELFF.

This clonotype was recorded a few times. The chain employs TRBV28 and TRBJ1-5, with a weak D call TRBD1 (5 bases). This CDR3 is 14 amino acids long. Per germline, CDR1 MDHEN and CDR2 SYDVKM. DNA of the CDR3: TGTGCTCTTGGTATGGGGGGTAGGAATCAGCCCCAGCATTTT. Its protein product is CALGMGGRNQPQHF. The full variable domain, in which reference TRBV28 and TRBJ1-5 provide the parts outside the CDR3, is DVKVTQSSRYLVKRTGEKVFLECVQDMDHENMFWYRQDPGLGLRLIYFSYDVKMKEKGDIPEGYSVSREKKERFSLILESASTNQTSMYLCALGMGGRNQPQHFGDGTRLSIL.

This clonotype occurred a few times. V is TRBV18 and J is TRBJ2-7; D perhaps matches TRBD1 (6 bases). This CDR3 is 11 amino acids long. V dropped 6 bases and J dropped 5 bases, with 8 bases sitting between them. Germline V gene data show CDR1 as KGHSH and CDR2 as LQKENI. The CDR3 DNA sequence: TGTGCCAGCTCTAGACAGGACGAGCAGTACTTC. Translation gives CASSRQDEQYF.